This T cell receptor (beta chain) derives from a study of cytomegalovirus exposure and HLA in healthy donors. Study-wide results and caveats: Reportedly, cytomegalovirus status was diagnosed with high sensitivity and specificity. Differences between HLA loci emerged in a later analysis of TCR association rates, with DRB1 most and HLA-C fewest.

The PCR employed 60 Vbeta primers together with 13 Jbeta primers. Measured with immunoSEQ multiplex PCR; TCRdb has only the in-frame clones, and not every one. The sample yields under 150,000 clones, around 72% seen once. In its sample, this clone was seen once. Its target is unknown. The ends were cut back, 2 bases at V and 9 bases at J, with 8 bases in the middle. Germline CDR1 is MGHRA and CDR2 is YSYEKL. The CDR3 loop spans 11 amino acids. The chain is built from TRBV4-1 and TRBJ2-7; D call uncertain. This clonotype was sampled from a woman younger than 35 in good health and CMV-seronegative. The source material was PBMCs. The CDR3 loop reads CASSQKELQYF. The CDR3 DNA is TGCGCCAGCAGCCAAAAGGAGCTGCAGTACTTC.